This TCR beta chain was retrieved from a study of shared clonotypes between healthy human individuals. Background on the study: Donors had three CD4 naive, three CD4 memory, two CD8 naive and one CD8 memory plate apiece.

Assay execution took place at the deep level. Assay: immunoSEQ multiplex PCR; the TCRdb copy retains only in-frame clones and omits some. There are roughly 2 million clones in the sample; approximately 95% occur only once, and roughly 1% lies in the top ten. CD8 cells regarded as naive lacked CD45RO, were positively chosen for CCR7, and omitted terminally differentiated effector memory CD45RA+ cells. Adults of Caucasian background living in Nashville, Tennessee made up all donors. Germline CDR1 and CDR2: MNHEY and SMNVEV (reference sequence). V was shortened by 6 bases and J by 6 bases, with 15 bases between the two germline ends. The CDR3 is 13 residues long.

The clonotype comes from a man between 18 and 35 years old in good health. The sequencing sample was made of naive CD8+ T cells sorted from blood. The chain is built from TRBV27 and TRBJ2-7, with D perhaps assigned TRBD1 or TRBD2 (5 bases each). This chain's CDR3 is CASRMRGSGEQYF. The CDR3 DNA reads TGTGCCAGCAGAATGAGGGGTTCTGGCGAGCAGTACTTC.